This record concerns one T cell receptor (beta chain) sequence. Its matching antigen is unknown. This entry belongs to a study of response to subunit inactivated influenza vaccine. Findings of the study overall: Few additional T cells are recruited per seasonal influenza vaccination, authors suggested.

TCRdb re-analysed the RT-PCR reads in MiXCR, keeping a single row per CDR3 protein. Of 550,000 to 800,000 distinct CDR3 sequences listed, about a sixth were seen once; the top ten hold under 14%. V gave up 4 bases and J gave up 6 bases; unmatched junction bases: 10. Germline V CDR1 and CDR2: KGHDR, SFDVKD. The CDR3 is 16 amino acids. The source is a man in his fifties who received an inactivated influenza vaccine. The material sequenced was PBMCs from blood, taken roughly 13 days after vaccination. The rearrangement joins TRBV24-1 to TRBJ2-1; 8 bases are shared with TRBD2. The CDR3 region is CATSDLGLAGPNEQFF. CDR3 bases: TGTGCCACCAGTGACTTGGGGCTAGCGGGCCCCAATGAGCAGTTCTTC.